This T cell receptor (beta chain) was observed in a study of cytomegalovirus exposure and HLA in healthy donors. Overall study context: An early release of data contained some 80 million unique TCRs, which came from HLA-typed donors.

Details on this clone: As yet, its antigen is unknown.

Whole-study findings and limits: With later analysis, a missense DCLRE1C variant became linked to TCR beta V- and J-gene trimming. Certain indistinguishable V segments, among them TRBV6-2 and TRBV6-3, were excluded. According to a later analysis, most TCR beta chains associated with CMV appeared HLA-restricted.

In the PCR, 60 Vbeta and 13 Jbeta primers were used. Libraries were prepared by immunoSEQ multiplex PCR; TCRdb keeps only in-frame clonotypes and omits some of them. The sample lists 100,000 to 150,000 clones, 15% to 20% occurring once. Trimming took 4 bases from V and 3 from J; bases not matched to a gene: 6. CDR1 is MNHEY, CDR2 SVGAGI, per germline. CDR3 length equals 15 residues. The chain carries TRBV6-5 and TRBJ2-7, with 10 bases matching TRBD2. The TCR was taken from a female donor in good health and CMV-seropositive. The specimen was PBMCs. CDR3 amino acids: CASSSASGSGYEQYF. CDR3 nucleotide sequence: TGTGCCAGCAGTTCCGCTAGCGGGAGTGGCTACGAGCAGTACTTC.